This TCR beta chain was retrieved from a study of Graves' ophthalmopathy and Graves' hyperthyroidism. As the template, RNA transcripts were used to amplify TCR beta CDR3 regions. HTBI primers were used in a first-round RT-PCR, which preceded a second-round multiplex PCR. TCRdb processed the multiplex PCR reads anew with MiXCR; each CDR3 protein has one entry. The repertoire has 500,000 to 800,000 distinct CDR3 sequences, roughly 41% of them found once; the top ten carry more than 2.5%. Patients were left out if they had other autoimmune diseases, uncontrolled infections, pregnancy or lactation. This clonotype came up many times. The antigen remains undetermined. Study conclusions and caveats: Sensitivity of approximately 66% and specificity of approximately 73% were achieved by the model that predicted ophthalmopathy progression. Sensitivity of approximately 88% and specificity of around 80% were achieved when a 13-signature model separated ophthalmopathy from stable hyperthyroidism. The blood repertoire also included most expanded thyroid clonotypes above 0.001 frequency.

CDR1 is LNHDA, CDR2 SQIVND, per germline (reference sequence). With 5 bases removed from V and 7 bases from J, the gap between germline ends came to 14 bases. This CDR3 region has 13 residues. V and J are TRBV19 and TRBJ2-5; D remains unclear. The TCR comes from an adult man with Graves' ophthalmopathy. The sequencing input was peripheral blood. The CDR3 reads CASSSSARGTQYF. Written as DNA, the CDR3 is TGTGCCAGTAGTTCGTCTGCTCGAGGGACCCAGTACTTC.